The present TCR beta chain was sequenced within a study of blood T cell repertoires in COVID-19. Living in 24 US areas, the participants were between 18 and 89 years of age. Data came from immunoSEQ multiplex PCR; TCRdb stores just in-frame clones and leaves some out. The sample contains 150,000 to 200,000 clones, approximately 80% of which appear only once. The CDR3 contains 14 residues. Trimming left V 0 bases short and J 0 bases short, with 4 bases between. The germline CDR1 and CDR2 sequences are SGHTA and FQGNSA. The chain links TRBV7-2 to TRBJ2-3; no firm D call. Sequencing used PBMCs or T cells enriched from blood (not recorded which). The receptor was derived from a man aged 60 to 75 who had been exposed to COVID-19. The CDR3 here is CASSLATSTDTQYF. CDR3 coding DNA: TGTGCCAGCAGCTTAGCTACTAGCACAGATACGCAGTATTTT.